The 9 T cell receptor beta chains below were found in one sample sequenced in a study of tumor and adjacent non-tumor tissue in lung cancer. The library came from three nested PCR rounds adapted from ARM-PCR protocols. TCRdb re-derived calls from the multiplex PCR reads in MiXCR, one entry per CDR3 protein. Here the sample spans around 82,000 distinct CDR3 sequences, roughly 80% being singletons. This sample's RNA came from whole unsorted tissue. Distant lung tissue was collected more than 3 cm away from the tumor edge. The specimen was distant non-tumor lung tissue. These receptors were taken from a man aged 55 to 70 with non-small cell lung cancer.

Concerning this clonotype itself: An end of the junction differs from the germline gene, which may be a read error. This rearrangement joins TRBV6-5 to TRBJ1-2, with D maybe TRBD1 (6 bases). The CDR3 length is 16 residues. Germline V gene lookup returns CDR1 MNHEY and CDR2 SVGAGI. The CDR3 DNA sequence: TGTGCCAGCAGAAACATTATAGGGCAGGGGTCCTATGGCTACATCTTC. It specifies CASRNIIGQGSYGYIF.

As for this clonotype: This could be a read error, since a much larger clone is one nucleotide away. The chain uses TRBV28 and TRBJ1-5; maybe TRBD1 (6 bases). Germline V CDR1 and CDR2: MDHEN, SYDVKM. This CDR3 has 15 residues. Written as DNA, the CDR3 is TGTGCCAGCAGTACAGAGGGGGGGTACATTCAGTCCCAGCATTTT. Translation: CASSTEGGYIQSQHF.

About this clonotype: This sequence may be a read error, since a much larger clone differs from it by one base. The V and J genes are TRBV12-3 or TRBV12-4 and TRBJ1-1; TRBD1 is a possible D gene (6 bases). The CDR3 is made up of 14 amino acids. The CDR3 DNA reads TGTACCATCAGTTGGCAGGGGATGAACACTGAAGCTTTCTTT. Protein product: CTISWQGMNTEAFF.

This rearrangement joins TRBV11-2 to TRBJ2-5; a possible D gene is TRBD1 (6 bases). Germline V gene sequence: CDR1 SGHAT, CDR2 FQNNGV. The CDR3 spans 14 residues. The CDR3 protein is CASGSGQILETQYF. CDR3 nucleotides: TGTGCAAGCGGCTCCGGACAGATTCTGGAGACCCAGTACTTC.

Comments on this clonotype: Since a much larger clone is just one base distant, this may be a read error. This CDR3 reads CASNRGVGETQYF. The CDR3 DNA reads as TGTGCCAGCAACCGCGGTGTCGGGGAGACCCAGTACTTC. The chain combines TRBV28 with TRBJ2-5, with D unclear. The CDR3 runs to 13 residues. The V end was cut by 7 bases, the J end by 5 bases, with 14 bases between. Germline loops: CDR1 MDHEN, CDR2 SYDVKM.

On this clonotype itself: This likely comes from a read error, as the CDR3 has no conserved phenylalanine or tryptophan at its end. The CDR3 loop is CASSPTPGQLNSEAFI. The CDR3 bases are TGTGCCAGCAGCCCTACCCCGGGGCAACTGAACTCTGAAGCTTTCATT. The chain employs TRBV11-3 and TRBJ1-1, with a tentative D call TRBD1 (5 bases). Germline V CDR1 and CDR2: SGHNT, YENEEA. The CDR3 is 16 amino acids.

The CDR3 coding sequence is TGTGCCAGCAGTTTCCCCTTGGGGGACAGTTCCCTAGGGCAGTACTTC. The encoded protein is CASSFPLGDSSLGQYF. The rearrangement links TRBV2 to TRBJ2-7; 7 bases match TRBD1. Germline CDR1 SNHLY, CDR2 FYNNEI. The CDR3 covers 16 residues. V gave up 5 bases and J gave up 9 bases; unmatched junction bases: 19. The whole variable domain, filled in from reference TRBV2 and TRBJ2-7, reads EPEVTQTPSHQVTQMGQEVILRCVPISNHLYFYWYRQILGQKVEFLVSFYNNEISEKSEIFDDQFSVERPDGSNFTLKIRSTKLEDSAMYFCASSFPLGDSSLGQYFGPGTRLTVT.

Concerning this clonotype itself: The junction departs from the called germline gene at one end, perhaps through a read error. The V and J genes are TRBV7-9 and TRBJ2-3, with 9 bases identical to TRBD2. The CDR3 length is 16 residues. CDR1 and CDR2 from the germline V gene are SEHNR and FQNEAQ (reference sequence). The DNA of the CDR3 is TGTGCCAGCAGCTTTTCACTAGCGGGCAGAACAGATATGCAGTATTTT. This translates into CASSFSLAGRTDMQYF. The full variable domain, completed using reference TRBV7-9 and TRBJ2-3, is DTGVSQNPRHKITKRGQNVTFRCDPISEHNRLYWYRQTLGQGPEFLTYFQNEAQLEKSRLLSDRFSAERPKGSFSTLEIQRTEQGDSAMYLCASSFSLAGRTDMQYFGPGTRLTVL.

This clonotype appeared a few times. Since a much larger clone is just one base distant, this may be a read error. The rearrangement uses TRBV6-2 or TRBV6-3 and TRBJ2-2; 11 positions match TRBD2. CDR1 is MNHEY, CDR2 SVGEGT, per germline. The CDR3 runs 17 residues. The CDR3: CASSYRGLAGGTGKLFF. The CDR3 bases are TGTGCCAGCAGTTACCGAGGACTAGCGGGCGGCACCGGGAAGCTGTTTTTT.